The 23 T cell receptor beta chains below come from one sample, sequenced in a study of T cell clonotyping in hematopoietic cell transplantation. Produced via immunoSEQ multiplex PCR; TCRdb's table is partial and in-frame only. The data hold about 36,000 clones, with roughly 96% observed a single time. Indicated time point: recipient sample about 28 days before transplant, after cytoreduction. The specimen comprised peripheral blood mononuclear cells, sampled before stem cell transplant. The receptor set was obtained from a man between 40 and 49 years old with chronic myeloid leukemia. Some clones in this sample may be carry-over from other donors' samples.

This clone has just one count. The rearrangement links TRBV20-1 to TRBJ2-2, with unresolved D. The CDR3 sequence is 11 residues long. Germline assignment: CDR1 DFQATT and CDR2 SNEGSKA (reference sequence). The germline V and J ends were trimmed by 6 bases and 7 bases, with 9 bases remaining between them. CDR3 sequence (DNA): TGCAGTGCCTTTACGGTCGGGGAGCTGTTTTTT. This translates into CSAFTVGELFF.

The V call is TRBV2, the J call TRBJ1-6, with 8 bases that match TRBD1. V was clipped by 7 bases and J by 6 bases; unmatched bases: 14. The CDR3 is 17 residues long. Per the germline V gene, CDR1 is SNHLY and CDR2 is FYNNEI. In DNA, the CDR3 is TGTGCCAGCATCCGAAATCCGGGACAGGCGACTAATTCACCCCTCCACTTT. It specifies CASIRNPGQATNSPLHF.

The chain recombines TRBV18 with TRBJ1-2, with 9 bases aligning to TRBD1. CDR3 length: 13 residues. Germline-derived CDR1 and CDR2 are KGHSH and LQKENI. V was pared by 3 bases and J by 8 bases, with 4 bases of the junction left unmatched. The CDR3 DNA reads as TGTGCCAGCTCACCCGACAGGGGGAGAGGCTACACCTTC. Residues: CASSPDRGRGYTF.

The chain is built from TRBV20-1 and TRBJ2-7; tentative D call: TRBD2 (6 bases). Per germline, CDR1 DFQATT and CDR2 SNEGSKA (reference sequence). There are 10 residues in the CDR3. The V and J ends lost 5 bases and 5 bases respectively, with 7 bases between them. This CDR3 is CSAGGNEQYF. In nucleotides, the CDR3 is TGCAGTGCTGGGGGGAACGAGCAGTACTTC.

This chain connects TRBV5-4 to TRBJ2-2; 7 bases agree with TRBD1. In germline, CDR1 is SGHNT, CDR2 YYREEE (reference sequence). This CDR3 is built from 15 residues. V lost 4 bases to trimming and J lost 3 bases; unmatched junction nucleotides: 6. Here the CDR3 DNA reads TGTGCCAGCAGCGTAAACAGGGGCGACACCGGGGAGCTGTTTTTT. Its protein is CASSVNRGDTGELFF.

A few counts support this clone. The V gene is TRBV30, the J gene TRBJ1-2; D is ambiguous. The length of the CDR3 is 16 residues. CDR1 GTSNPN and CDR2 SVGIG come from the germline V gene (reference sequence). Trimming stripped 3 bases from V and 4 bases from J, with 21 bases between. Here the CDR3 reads CAWSQIRVWNSYGYTF. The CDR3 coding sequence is TGTGCCTGGAGCCAAATCCGGGTATGGAATTCCTATGGCTACACCTTC.

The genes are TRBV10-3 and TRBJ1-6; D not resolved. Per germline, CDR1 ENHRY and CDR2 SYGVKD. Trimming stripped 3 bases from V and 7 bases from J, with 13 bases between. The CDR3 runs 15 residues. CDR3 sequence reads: CAISDNGPANSPLHF. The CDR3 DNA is TGTGCCATCAGTGATAACGGGCCAGCCAATTCACCCCTCCACTTT.

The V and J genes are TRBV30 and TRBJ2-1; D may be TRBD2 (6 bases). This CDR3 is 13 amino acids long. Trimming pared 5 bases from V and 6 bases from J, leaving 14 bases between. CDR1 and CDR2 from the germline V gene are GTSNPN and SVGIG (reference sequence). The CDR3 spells CAWSRLATNEQFF. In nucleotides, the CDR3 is TGTGCCTGGTCTCGCCTAGCGACCAATGAGCAGTTCTTC.

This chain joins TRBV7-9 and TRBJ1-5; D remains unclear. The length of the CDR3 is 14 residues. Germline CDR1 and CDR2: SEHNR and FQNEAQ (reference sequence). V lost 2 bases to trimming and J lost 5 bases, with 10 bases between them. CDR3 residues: CASSLKGIDQPQHF. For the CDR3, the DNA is TGTGCCAGCAGCTTAAAGGGTATTGATCAGCCCCAGCATTTT. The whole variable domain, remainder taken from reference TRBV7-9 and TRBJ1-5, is DTGVSQNPRHKITKRGQNVTFRCDPISEHNRLYWYRQTLGQGPEFLTYFQNEAQLEKSRLLSDRFSAERPKGSFSTLEIQRTEQGDSAMYLCASSLKGIDQPQHFGDGTRLSIL.

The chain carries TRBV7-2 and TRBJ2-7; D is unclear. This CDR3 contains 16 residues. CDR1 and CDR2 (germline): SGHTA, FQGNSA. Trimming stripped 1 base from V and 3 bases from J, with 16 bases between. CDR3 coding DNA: TGTGCCAGCAGCTTAGATGGCAACCCACCCGACTACGAGCAGTACTTC. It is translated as CASSLDGNPPDYEQYF. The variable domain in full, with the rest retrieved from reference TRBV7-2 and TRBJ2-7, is GAGVSQSPSNKVTEKGKDVELRCDPISGHTALYWYRQSLGQGLEFLIYFQGNSAPDKSGLPSDRFSAERTGGSVSTLTIQRTQQEDSAVYLCASSLDGNPPDYEQYFGPGTRLTVT.

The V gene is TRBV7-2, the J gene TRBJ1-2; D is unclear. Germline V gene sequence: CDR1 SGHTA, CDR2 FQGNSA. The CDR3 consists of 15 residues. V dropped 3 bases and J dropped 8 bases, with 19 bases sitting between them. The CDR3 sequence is CASSLRLMAIDGYTF. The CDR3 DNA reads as TGTGCCAGCAGCTTGCGGTTGATGGCGATTGACGGCTACACCTTC.

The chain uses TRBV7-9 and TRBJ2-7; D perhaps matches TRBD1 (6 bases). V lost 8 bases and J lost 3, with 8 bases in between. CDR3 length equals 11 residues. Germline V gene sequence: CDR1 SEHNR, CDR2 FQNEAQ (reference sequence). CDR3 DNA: TGTGCCAGCGGACAGAGCTACGAGCAGTACTTC. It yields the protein CASGQSYEQYF. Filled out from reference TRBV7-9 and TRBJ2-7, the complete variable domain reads DTGVSQNPRHKITKRGQNVTFRCDPISEHNRLYWYRQTLGQGPEFLTYFQNEAQLEKSRLLSDRFSAERPKGSFSTLEIQRTEQGDSAMYLCASGQSYEQYFGPGTRLTVT.

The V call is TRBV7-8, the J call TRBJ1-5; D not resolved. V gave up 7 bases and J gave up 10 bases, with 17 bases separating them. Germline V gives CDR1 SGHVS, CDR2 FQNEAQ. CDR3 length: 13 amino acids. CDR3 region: CASIESRWGPQHF. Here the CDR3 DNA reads TGTGCCAGCATCGAGTCCCGGTGGGGACCCCAGCATTTT.

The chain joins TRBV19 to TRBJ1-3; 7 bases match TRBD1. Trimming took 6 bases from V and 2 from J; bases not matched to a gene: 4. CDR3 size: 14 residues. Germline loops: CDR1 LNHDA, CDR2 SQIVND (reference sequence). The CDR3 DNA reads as TGTGCCAGTAGATCAGGGACAGCTGGAAACACCATATATTTT. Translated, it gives CASRSGTAGNTIYF.

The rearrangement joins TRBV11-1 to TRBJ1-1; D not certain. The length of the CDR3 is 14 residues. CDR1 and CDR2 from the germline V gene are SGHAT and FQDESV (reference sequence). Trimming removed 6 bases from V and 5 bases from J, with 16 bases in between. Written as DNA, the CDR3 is TGTGCCAGCAGGTTGTCTACGACGGGAACTGAAGCTTTCTTT. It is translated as CASRLSTTGTEAFF.

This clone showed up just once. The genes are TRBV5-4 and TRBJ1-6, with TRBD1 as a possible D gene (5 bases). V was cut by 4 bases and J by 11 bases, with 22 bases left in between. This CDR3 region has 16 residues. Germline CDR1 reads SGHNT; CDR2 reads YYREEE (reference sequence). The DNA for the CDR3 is TGTGCCAGCAGCCTAACCGGGACCTCCTTTTCGCCACCCCTCCACTTT. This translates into CASSLTGTSFSPPLHF.

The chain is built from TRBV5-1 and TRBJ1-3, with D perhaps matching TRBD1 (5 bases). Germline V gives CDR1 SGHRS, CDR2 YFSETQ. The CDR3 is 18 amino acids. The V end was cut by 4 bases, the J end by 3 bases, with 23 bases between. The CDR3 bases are TGCGCCAGCAGCGTGGGGTCCTTGCGACAGTCGAGTGGAAACACCATATATTTT. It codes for CASSVGSLRQSSGNTIYF.

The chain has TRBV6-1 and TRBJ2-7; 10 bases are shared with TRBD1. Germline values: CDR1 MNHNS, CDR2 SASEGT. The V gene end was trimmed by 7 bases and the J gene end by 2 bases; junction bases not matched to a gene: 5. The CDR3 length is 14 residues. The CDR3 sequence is CASTQGQGTYEQYF. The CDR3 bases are TGTGCCAGCACTCAGGGACAGGGGACCTACGAGCAGTACTTC.

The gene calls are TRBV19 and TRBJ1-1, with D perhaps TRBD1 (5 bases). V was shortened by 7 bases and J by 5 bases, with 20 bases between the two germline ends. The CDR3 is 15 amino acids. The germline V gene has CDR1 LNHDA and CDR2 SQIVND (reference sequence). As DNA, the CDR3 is TGTGCCAGTAATACCGGGGCCCTAGGAGGGACTGAAGCTTTCTTT. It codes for CASNTGALGGTEAFF. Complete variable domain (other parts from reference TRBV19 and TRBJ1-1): DGGITQSPKYLFRKEGQNVTLSCEQNLNHDAMYWYRQDPGQGLRLIYYSQIVNDFQKGDIAEGYSVSREKKESFPLTVTSAQKNPTAFYLCASNTGALGGTEAFFGQGTRLTVV.

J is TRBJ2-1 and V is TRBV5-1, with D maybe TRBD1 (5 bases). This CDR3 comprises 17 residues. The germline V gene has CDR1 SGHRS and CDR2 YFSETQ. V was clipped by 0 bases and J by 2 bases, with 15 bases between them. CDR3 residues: CASSLGEFMTAYNEQFF. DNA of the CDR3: TGCGCCAGCAGCTTGGGAGAGTTCATGACAGCCTACAATGAGCAGTTCTTC.

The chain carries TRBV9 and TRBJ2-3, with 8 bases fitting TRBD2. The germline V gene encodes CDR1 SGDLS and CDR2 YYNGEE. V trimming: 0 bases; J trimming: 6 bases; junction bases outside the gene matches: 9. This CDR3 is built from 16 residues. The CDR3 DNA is TGTGCCAGCAGCGTAGCGGGGGGGCTCCGTCTGGATACGCAGTATTTT. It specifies CASSVAGGLRLDTQYF.

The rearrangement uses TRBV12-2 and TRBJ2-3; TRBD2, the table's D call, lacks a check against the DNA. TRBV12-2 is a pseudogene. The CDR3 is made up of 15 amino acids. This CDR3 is CASRNSSNGPDTQYF. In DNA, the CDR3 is TGTGCAAGTCGCAACTCTTCCAATGGTCCAGATACGCAGTATTTT.

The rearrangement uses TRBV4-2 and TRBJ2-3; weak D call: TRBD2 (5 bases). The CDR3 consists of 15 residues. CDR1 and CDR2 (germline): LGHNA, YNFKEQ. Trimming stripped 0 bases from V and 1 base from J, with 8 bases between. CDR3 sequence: CASSQDRGGTDTQYF. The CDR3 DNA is TGTGCCAGCAGCCAAGACCGGGGAGGCACAGATACGCAGTATTTT.